A single sample is the source of the 31 T cell receptor beta chains below, sequenced in a study of blood T cells in healthy people across ages. A sample-barcoded 5' primer and a J-beta primer mix were used in a second PCR of about 6 to 12 cycles. TCRdb re-derived calls from the 5' RACE reads in MiXCR, one entry per CDR3 protein. The sample shows under 700,000 distinct CDR3 sequences, around 24% of them seen only once. This sample also belongs to another study, concerning T cells of mothers and their children.

The sequenced sample consisted of blood. These receptors were obtained from a boy aged 5-17 years in good health.

The chain links TRBV5-5 to TRBJ1-1; D gene unclear. Trimming took 3 bases from V and 1 from J, leaving 7 bases between them. The CDR3 loop spans 13 amino acids. The germline V gene has CDR1 SGHKS and CDR2 YYEKEE (reference sequence). The DNA for the CDR3 is TGTGCCAGCAGCTCGCACACGAACACTGAAGCTTTCTTT. Residues: CASSSHTNTEAFF.

This clonotype occurred a few times. The chain joins TRBV5-1 to TRBJ2-5; 11 bases line up with TRBD1. V lost 3 bases to trimming and J lost 1 base; unmatched junction nucleotides: 5. The germline CDR1 and CDR2 sequences are SGHRS and YFSETQ. The CDR3 sequence is 16 residues long. The CDR3 nucleotides are TGCGCCAGCAGCTCCGGACAGGGGGCTTTCCAAGAGACCCAGTACTTC. As protein: CASSSGQGAFQETQYF.

This clonotype was counted between two and nine times. This chain links TRBV3-1 with TRBJ2-1; 7 bases agree with TRBD2. V dropped 1 base and J dropped 8; count of bases not matched to a gene: 5. Germline-derived CDR1 and CDR2 are LGHDT and YNNKEL (reference sequence). CDR3 length equals 14 residues. The CDR3 bases are TGTGCCAGCAGCCAAGTAACGGGAGGCGATGAGCAGTTCTTC. Its protein product is CASSQVTGGDEQFF.

The CDR3: CSAREGGNQPQHF. CDR3 bases: TGCAGTGCTAGAGAAGGGGGCAATCAGCCCCAGCATTTT. J is TRBJ1-5 and V is TRBV20-1; a weak D match, TRBD1 (5 bases). Per germline, CDR1 DFQATT and CDR2 SNEGSKA (reference sequence). Trimming shortened V by 0 bases and J by 2 bases, and 5 bases separated the two germline ends. CDR3 length equals 13 residues.

This clonotype was counted a few times. The chain uses TRBV6-2 or TRBV6-3 and TRBJ2-7; 9 nucleotides line up with TRBD1. The CDR3 loop spans 14 amino acids. Germline CDR1 is MNHEY and CDR2 is SVGEGT. The V segment lost 6 bases and the J segment 6 bases; nucleotides outside the gene matches: 9. CDR3 coding DNA: TGTGCCAGCAGGCGGACAGGGGAAATGGGCGAGCAGTACTTC. Amino acid sequence: CASRRTGEMGEQYF.

The V call is TRBV15, the J call TRBJ2-7, with D possibly being TRBD1 (5 bases). Trimming removed 0 bases at V and 3 bases at J, with 12 bases between. Germline V gene data show CDR1 as LNHNV and CDR2 as YYDKDF (reference sequence). The CDR3 is made up of 15 amino acids. CDR3 region: CATSRDLPGNYEQYF. CDR3 DNA: TGTGCCACCAGCAGAGATCTTCCAGGGAACTACGAGCAGTACTTC.

The chain combines TRBV4-2 with TRBJ2-1; D possibly corresponds to TRBD2 (6 bases). V gave up 0 bases and J gave up 3 bases, with 12 bases separating them. The CDR3 consists of 16 residues. Germline V gene data show CDR1 as LGHNA and CDR2 as YNFKEQ. The CDR3 bases are TGTGCCAGCAGCCAAGAGGGGGGACCGCTCTACAATGAGCAGTTCTTC. As protein: CASSQEGGPLYNEQFF.

The table lists this clonotype with a few counts. The gene calls are TRBV29-1 and TRBJ1-5; TRBD1 agrees at 7 bases. The CDR3 length is 13 residues. Germline V gene sequence: CDR1 SQVTM, CDR2 ANQGSEA. The ends lost 4 bases at V and 4 bases at J; junction bases unmatched: 4. The CDR3 DNA reads as TGCAGCGTTGCCGGACAGGAAAATCAGCCCCAGCATTTT. The encoded protein is CSVAGQENQPQHF.

This chain joins TRBV6-1 and TRBJ1-2; D remains unclear. The germline gives CDR1 MNHNS, CDR2 SASEGT. The germline V and J ends were trimmed by 8 bases and 2 bases, with 21 bases remaining between them. The CDR3 totals 16 residues. The CDR3 DNA reads TGTGCCAGCGACGAATTTAATAACTTTAAGAACTATGGCTACACCTTC. As protein: CASDEFNNFKNYGYTF.

The chain joins TRBV7-6 to TRBJ2-1; tentatively, D is TRBD1 or TRBD2 (5 bases each). This CDR3 contains 16 residues. V gave up 5 bases and J gave up 1 base, with 15 bases separating them. Per the germline V gene, CDR1 is SGHVS and CDR2 is FNYEAQ. Here the CDR3 reads CASSEPGWGSYNEQFF. CDR3 coding DNA: TGTGCCAGCAGCGAGCCTGGGTGGGGGTCCTACAATGAGCAGTTCTTC.

This clonotype has a handful of counts. The V gene is TRBV5-1, the J gene TRBJ2-5, with 8 bases identical to TRBD2. The DNA end favors TRBJ2-7, so the J call may be wrong. Germline V gene lookup returns CDR1 SGHRS and CDR2 YFSETQ. The CDR3 covers 14 residues. This CDR3 is CASSDTSGLYEQYF. For the CDR3, the DNA is TGCGCCAGCAGCGACACTAGCGGACTCTACGAGCAGTACTTC.

This clonotype was seen a few times. This chain links TRBV28 with TRBJ2-5; 8 bases agree with TRBD2. The last part of the DNA fits TRBJ2-7 better; the J call may be wrong. The CDR3 spans 16 residues. Per germline, CDR1 MDHEN and CDR2 SYDVKM. The CDR3 bases are TGTGCCAGCAGTTTATCGGGGGGGTTAAGCTCCTACGAGCAGTACTTC. Translating it yields CASSLSGGLSSYEQYF.

J is TRBJ2-1 and V is TRBV15; 8 bases are a match to TRBD1. The end of the DNA aligns better with TRBJ2-7, so the J call may be wrong. CDR3 length: 17 residues. Germline assignment: CDR1 LNHNV and CDR2 YYDKDF (reference sequence). This CDR3 reads CATSRFQSRTGYYEQYF. The CDR3 coding sequence is TGTGCCACCAGCAGATTCCAAAGCCGGACAGGGTACTACGAGCAGTACTTC.

This clonotype was seen at least ten times. This chain joins TRBV4-3 and TRBJ2-2; D remains ambiguous. CDR1 and CDR2 from the germline V gene are LGHNA and YSLEER. V lost 4 bases and J 5 bases, leaving 14 bases between the germline ends. This CDR3 contains 15 residues. The CDR3 DNA is TGCGCCAGCAGCCCTACGCTCGCACGGACCGGGGAGCTGTTTTTT. Residues: CASSPTLARTGELFF.

This clonotype was detected a few times. The chain employs TRBV29-1 and TRBJ2-5; D could derive from TRBD1 or TRBD2 (5 bases each). CDR3 length equals 14 residues. V lost 4 bases, J lost 11 bases, and 23 bases lay in between. Germline V gene data show CDR1 as SQVTM and CDR2 as ANQGSEA. CDR3 amino acids: CSVAPRAEDPRQYF. Written as DNA, the CDR3 is TGCAGCGTTGCCCCCAGGGCGGAGGACCCTAGGCAGTACTTC.

With respect to this clonotype: The junction and the germline gene differ at one end; a read error may be behind it. This sequence joins TRBV5-5 and TRBJ1-4; D remains ambiguous. This CDR3 has 15 residues. The germline gives CDR1 SGHKS, CDR2 YYEKEE (reference sequence). The CDR3 DNA follows: TGTGCCAGCACCTTGCTAAATCCAACTAATGAAAAACTGTTTTTT. As protein: CASTLLNPTNEKLFF.

This clonotype was detected a few times. The chain joins TRBV20-1 to TRBJ2-7; D unclear. Trimming shortened V by 0 bases and J by 7 bases, and 16 bases separated the two germline ends. Germline V CDR1 and CDR2: DFQATT, SNEGSKA (reference sequence). The CDR3 is made up of 14 amino acids. CDR3 nucleotide sequence: TGCAGTGCTAGAGATCTGAAATCGAATTGGGAGCAGTACTTC. It translates to CSARDLKSNWEQYF.

This chain connects TRBV21-1 to TRBJ2-7; the table assigns TRBD1, which was not confirmed against the DNA. TRBV21-1 is a listed pseudogene. The CDR3 runs to 16 residues. For the CDR3, the DNA is TGTGCCAGCAGCAAAGAGGTGACAGGGGAGAACTACGAGCAGTACTTC. Protein: CASSKEVTGENYEQYF.

This clonotype was counted a few times. The chain combines TRBV18 with TRBJ2-7; tentatively, D is TRBD1 (6 bases). The CDR3 is made up of 13 amino acids. Germline V gene lookup returns CDR1 KGHSH and CDR2 LQKENI. V shed 6 bases and J shed 2 bases, with 11 bases lying between them. The CDR3 region is CASSPEGAYEQYF. The CDR3 bases are TGTGCCAGCTCCCCAGAGGGGGCCTACGAGCAGTACTTC.

V usage is TRBV4-3 and J usage is TRBJ2-5, with D perhaps matching TRBD1 (5 bases). The J call is uncertain, as TRBJ2-1 better fits the DNA end. Germline V gives CDR1 LGHNA, CDR2 YSLEER. The length of the CDR3 is 13 residues. CDR3 loop: CASSQVDNDEQFF. The DNA of the CDR3 is TGCGCCAGCAGCCAAGTGGACAACGATGAGCAGTTCTTC.

J is TRBJ2-5 and V is TRBV3-1; D gene uncertain. The end of the DNA aligns better with TRBJ2-7, so the J call may be wrong. The CDR3 has 13 residues. The germline V gene has CDR1 LGHDT and CDR2 YNNKEL (reference sequence). The CDR3 sequence: CASSRNDAYEQYF. The DNA of the CDR3 is TGTGCCAGCAGCCGAAATGATGCCTACGAGCAGTACTTC.

This clonotype occurred a few times. This chain's CDR3 is CASSQYTGKDEQFF. In DNA form, the CDR3 reads TGCGCCAGCAGCCAGTATACAGGAAAGGATGAGCAGTTCTTC. The chain couples TRBV4-3 to TRBJ2-1; D possibly corresponds to TRBD1 (5 bases). The germline V gene encodes CDR1 LGHNA and CDR2 YSLEER. This CDR3 spans 14 amino acids. Trimming removed 3 bases from V and 8 bases from J, with 14 bases in between.

The chain links TRBV5-1 to TRBJ1-1; the match to TRBD1 covers 7 bases. The V gene end was trimmed by 4 bases and the J gene end by 8 bases; junction bases not matched to a gene: 14. This CDR3 is 15 amino acids long. From germline, CDR1 is SGHRS and CDR2 YFSETQ. CDR3 coding DNA: TGCGCCAGCAGCATAATCCGGGACAGACCATCGGAAGCTTTCTTT. The encoded protein is CASSIIRDRPSEAFF.

Only a few counts were recorded for this clonotype. The genes are TRBV15 and TRBJ2-5; D is possibly TRBD2 (5 bases). The CDR3 totals 15 residues. The V and J ends lost 0 bases and 1 base respectively, with 9 bases between them. The germline V gene has CDR1 LNHNV and CDR2 YYDKDF (reference sequence). This CDR3 is CATSRDPSGQETQYF. In DNA, the CDR3 is TGTGCCACCAGCAGAGACCCAAGCGGCCAAGAGACCCAGTACTTC.

The table lists this clonotype with a few counts. This sequence joins TRBV29-1 and TRBJ2-2; 7 nucleotides line up with TRBD1. The CDR3 is 14 amino acids. After removal of 6 bases from V and 1 base from J, the junction contained 5 bases not matched to a gene. Germline loops: CDR1 SQVTM, CDR2 ANQGSEA. The CDR3: CSVRAGGNTGELFF. CDR3 sequence (DNA): TGCAGCGTGAGGGCAGGGGGGAACACCGGGGAGCTGTTTTTT.

The chain has TRBV28 and TRBJ2-3, with TRBD1 matching 8 bases. Germline loops: CDR1 MDHEN, CDR2 SYDVKM. The V and J ends lost 11 bases and 5 bases, in that order; junction bases with no gene match: 6. CDR3 length: 12 residues. CDR3 sequence: CAHSQGEDTQYF. CDR3 sequence (DNA): TGTGCCCATTCACAGGGGGAAGATACGCAGTATTTT.

This clonotype was seen only a few times. The genes are TRBV27 and TRBJ2-5, with 8 bases fitting TRBD1. The V and J ends lost 6 bases and 7 bases, in that order; junction bases with no gene match: 13. The CDR3 consists of 15 residues. Germline assignment: CDR1 MNHEY and CDR2 SMNVEV (reference sequence). Here the CDR3 DNA reads TGTGCCAGCAGCAATCCCACAGGGGGTGAATGGACCCAGTACTTC. Protein product: CASSNPTGGEWTQYF.

A few counts support this clonotype. The CDR3 protein is CASSRGTSGREEQYF. Here the CDR3 DNA reads TGCGCCAGCAGCCGCGGGACTAGCGGGAGGGAAGAGCAGTACTTC. J is TRBJ2-7 and V is TRBV4-3; 16 nucleotides match TRBD2. The CDR3 runs 15 residues. The germline CDR1 and CDR2 sequences are LGHNA and YSLEER. The ends lost 4 bases at V and 7 bases at J; junction bases unmatched: 4.

The genes are TRBV20-1 and TRBJ2-5; D not certain. CDR1 is DFQATT and CDR2 is SNEGSKA in the germline V gene (reference sequence). The CDR3 spans 17 residues. V dropped 1 base and J dropped 2 bases, with 20 bases sitting between them. CDR3 protein: CSARGADGKGLQETQYF. The DNA for the CDR3 is TGCAGTGCTAGAGGGGCGGACGGTAAAGGGTTACAAGAGACCCAGTACTTC.

The chain employs TRBV23-1 and TRBJ2-5, with no clear D. TRBV23-1 falls under the ORF class, with uncertain function. The CDR3 sequence is 14 residues long. Deletions cut 0 bases from V and 3 bases from J, with 8 bases between. The CDR3 region is CASSQSSHEETQYF. Written as DNA, the CDR3 is TGCGCCAGCAGTCAATCGTCCCACGAAGAGACCCAGTACTTC.

This clonotype was recorded a few times. The rearrangement joins TRBV20-1 to TRBJ2-7; 8 nucleotides match TRBD2. The J segment lost 3 bases and the V segment lost 6 bases, leaving 10 bases of the junction unmatched. The germline V gene has CDR1 DFQATT and CDR2 SNEGSKA (reference sequence). The CDR3 is 14 residues long. Here the CDR3 reads CSARGALEGYEQYF. DNA for the CDR3: TGCAGTGCGCGGGGGGCACTTGAGGGCTACGAGCAGTACTTC.